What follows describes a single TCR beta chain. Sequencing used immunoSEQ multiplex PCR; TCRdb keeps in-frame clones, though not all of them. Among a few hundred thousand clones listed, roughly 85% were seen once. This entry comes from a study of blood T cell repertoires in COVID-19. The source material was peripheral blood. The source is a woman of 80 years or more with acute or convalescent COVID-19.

CDR3 in amino acids: CASDRGEEKLFF. CDR3 DNA sequence: TGTGCCAGCGACAGGGGTGAAGAAAAACTGTTTTTT. The rearrangement uses TRBV2 and TRBJ1-4, with 8 bases identical to TRBD1. V gave up 8 bases and J gave up 8 bases; unmatched junction bases: 4. The CDR3 spans 12 residues. Germline CDR1 is SNHLY and CDR2 is FYNNEI. The full variable domain, with the rest looked up from reference TRBV2 and TRBJ1-4, is EPEVTQTPSHQVTQMGQEVILRCVPISNHLYFYWYRQILGQKVEFLVSFYNNEISEKSEIFDDQFSVERPDGSNFTLKIRSTKLEDSAMYFCASDRGEEKLFFGSGTQLSVL.